The 22 T cell receptor beta chains reported below all come from one sample, sequenced in a study of T cell responses to AZD1222 COVID-19 vaccine. The table came from immunoSEQ multiplex PCR; TCRdb's copy has only in-frame clones and leaves some out. Here the sample spans about 140,000 clones, roughly 89% being singletons. The source was peripheral blood, collected 28 days after the second dose of the MenACWY control vaccine. Receptors originate from an adult who received the MenACWY meningococcal vaccine as a control.

The gene calls are TRBV10-3 and TRBJ2-1; 11 nucleotides agree with TRBD1. Germline V lookup: CDR1 ENHRY, CDR2 SYGVKD. The CDR3 consists of 18 residues. V was clipped by 0 bases and J by 13 bases; unmatched bases: 17. The chain's CDR3 is CAISESGTGGSKRILQFF. The CDR3 coding sequence is TGTGCCATCAGTGAGTCTGGGACAGGGGGATCTAAGCGAATATTACAGTTCTTC.

The count of this clone is one. The gene calls are TRBV7-9 and TRBJ2-3; 9 bases align to TRBD1. The CDR3 loop spans 16 amino acids. Unmatched junction bases numbered 7, after V lost 4 bases and J lost 2 bases. Germline V gene lookup returns CDR1 SEHNR and CDR2 FQNEAQ (reference sequence). The CDR3 sequence: CASSSSGTGNTDTQYF. DNA of the CDR3: TGTGCCAGCAGCTCTTCAGGGACAGGGAACACAGATACGCAGTATTTT.

This clone has just one count. This sequence joins TRBV20-1 and TRBJ2-7; the D call may be TRBD1 or TRBD2 (5 bases each). This CDR3 comprises 13 residues. The ends were cut back, 3 bases at V and 5 bases at J, with 14 bases in the middle. Germline lookup yields CDR1 DFQATT and CDR2 SNEGSKA (reference sequence). The CDR3 reads CSASLGLADEQYF. The CDR3 DNA is TGCAGTGCTAGTCTGGGGCTAGCCGACGAGCAGTACTTC.

The rearrangement links TRBV19 to TRBJ2-1; D possibly matches TRBD1 or TRBD2 (5 bases each). In germline, CDR1 is LNHDA, CDR2 SQIVND (reference sequence). Trimming took off 1 base at V and 8 bases at J, with 21 bases between the two ends. CDR3 length: 17 residues. CDR3 amino acids: CASSIGPGTGHHDEQFF. For the CDR3, the DNA is TGTGCCAGTAGTATAGGGCCGGGAACAGGTCACCACGATGAGCAGTTCTTC.

The chain employs TRBV27 and TRBJ1-5, with a possible D match to TRBD1 (6 bases). Trimming took off 4 bases at V and 1 base at J, with 14 bases between the two ends. The germline V gene has CDR1 MNHEY and CDR2 SMNVEV (reference sequence). The CDR3 runs 16 residues. In nucleotides, the CDR3 is TGTGCCAGCAGTTGGGGACAAGGCTTGAGCAATCAGCCCCAGCATTTT. Amino acids: CASSWGQGLSNQPQHF.

This sequence joins TRBV7-3 and TRBJ2-1; D possibly corresponds to TRBD1 (5 bases). The V gene lost 2 bases and the J gene lost 7 bases, with 9 bases spanning the gap. This CDR3 is built from 13 residues. From germline, CDR1 is SGHTA and CDR2 FQGTGA. The DNA for the CDR3 is TGTGCCAGCAGCTTAGGGCAGGGAAATGAGCAGTTCTTC. As protein: CASSLGQGNEQFF.

The chain uses TRBV30 and TRBJ1-5; D is unresolved. Trimming stripped 6 bases from V and 0 bases from J, with 9 bases between. CDR3 size: 13 residues. CDR1 and CDR2 from the germline V gene are GTSNPN and SVGIG (reference sequence). DNA for the CDR3: TGTGCCTGTGGACTGGATAGCAATCAGCCCCAGCATTTT. Translated, it gives CACGLDSNQPQHF.

The chain employs TRBV18 and TRBJ2-7; D is ambiguous. From germline, CDR1 is KGHSH and CDR2 LQKENI. The CDR3 is 12 amino acids. With 2 bases removed from V and 2 bases from J, the gap between germline ends came to 4 bases. The CDR3 loop reads CASSPRTYEQYF. The CDR3 DNA reads as TGTGCCAGCTCACCAAGAACCTACGAGCAGTACTTC.

The J gene is TRBJ1-5, the V gene TRBV6-5; D not certain. Trimming removed 5 bases at V and 6 bases at J, with 2 bases between. Germline V gene lookup returns CDR1 MNHEY and CDR2 SVGAGI. The CDR3 has 10 amino acids. CDR3 nucleotide sequence: TGTGCCAGCAGTAGTCAGCCCCAGCATTTT. It specifies CASSSQPQHF.

The sample holds one count of this clone. The chain couples TRBV19 to TRBJ1-2; TRBD1 agrees at 9 bases. Germline CDR1 and CDR2: LNHDA and SQIVND (reference sequence). This CDR3 contains 16 residues. Trimming at V came to 2 bases and at J to 5 bases, leaving 9 bases not matched to a gene. CDR3 coding DNA: TGTGCCAGTAGTATACAACAGGGGGCAATCGAGTATGGCTACACCTTC. Its translation: CASSIQQGAIEYGYTF.

V gene TRBV19 combines with J gene TRBJ2-7, with D perhaps matching TRBD1 (5 bases). The CDR3 has 12 residues. The V end lost 5 bases, the J end lost 7 bases, and 12 bases lay between the germline ends. Germline V gene data show CDR1 as LNHDA and CDR2 as SQIVND (reference sequence). As DNA, the CDR3 is TGTGCCAGTAGTCCCATTAGGGGAGAGCAGTACTTC. Amino acids: CASSPIRGEQYF. Based on the CDR3 plus reference TRBV19 and TRBJ2-7, the full variable domain is DGGITQSPKYLFRKEGQNVTLSCEQNLNHDAMYWYRQDPGQGLRLIYYSQIVNDFQKGDIAEGYSVSREKKESFPLTVTSAQKNPTAFYLCASSPIRGEQYFGPGTRLTVT.

The gene calls are TRBV16 and TRBJ1-3, with D possibly TRBD1 on 6 matching bases. The CDR3 contains 14 residues. Trimming cost V 2 bases and J 4 bases, with 9 bases left between them. Germline assignment: CDR1 KGHSY and CDR2 FQNENV. CDR3 sequence (DNA): TGTGCCAGCAGCCAAACAGGGTCCGGAAACACCATATATTTT. Translating it yields CASSQTGSGNTIYF.

The J gene is TRBJ1-1, the V gene TRBV11-1; 10 bases fit TRBD1. Germline CDR1 is SGHAT and CDR2 is FQDESV (reference sequence). CDR3 length equals 15 residues. V was clipped by 5 bases and J by 1 base; unmatched bases: 4. The CDR3 nucleotides read TGTGCCAGCAGCACAAGGACAGGGGGGAACACTGAAGCTTTCTTT. Translated: CASSTRTGGNTEAFF.

The gene calls are TRBV7-8 and TRBJ2-5, with D unresolved. Trimming removed 0 bases from V and 5 bases from J, with 19 bases in between. The CDR3 is made up of 17 amino acids. CDR1 and CDR2 (germline): SGHVS, FQNEAQ. The CDR3 sequence is CASSLAVRVGPGETQYF. In nucleotides, the CDR3 is TGTGCCAGCAGCTTAGCGGTTAGGGTGGGCCCTGGGGAGACCCAGTACTTC.

This chain uses TRBV19 with TRBJ2-5; perhaps TRBD1 as D (6 bases). The germline CDR1 and CDR2 sequences are LNHDA and SQIVND (reference sequence). V was cut by 5 bases and J by 2 bases, with 12 bases left in between. The CDR3 consists of 14 residues. The CDR3 spells CASSDRIKQETQYF. CDR3 nucleotide sequence: TGTGCCAGTAGTGACAGGATAAAGCAAGAGACCCAGTACTTC.

V gene TRBV7-9 combines with J gene TRBJ1-2; no clear D. Germline loops: CDR1 SEHNR, CDR2 FQNEAQ (reference sequence). This CDR3 spans 14 amino acids. Trimming cost V 4 bases and J 1 base, with 10 bases left between them. For the CDR3, the DNA is TGTGCCAGCAGCTCCACTTCGCTTAACTATGGCTACACCTTC. Translation: CASSSTSLNYGYTF.

The genes are TRBV5-1 and TRBJ2-6; D ambiguous. Trimming removed 0 bases from V and 0 bases from J, with 10 bases in between. The CDR3 covers 17 residues. The germline V gene has CDR1 SGHRS and CDR2 YFSETQ. CDR3 DNA: TGCGCCAGCAGCTTGGCCGCCGGGTTCTCTGGGGCCAACGTCCTGACTTTC. Protein product: CASSLAAGFSGANVLTF.

The chain employs TRBV28 and TRBJ1-4; D might be TRBD1 (5 bases). The V gene lost 4 bases and the J gene lost 7 bases, with 13 bases spanning the gap. The CDR3 consists of 14 residues. Germline CDR1 and CDR2: MDHEN and SYDVKM. The CDR3 region has the DNA TGTGCCAGCAGTTACGGAGGGGCGCGTGAAAAACTGTTTTTT. Protein sequence: CASSYGGAREKLFF.

The chain employs TRBV5-5 and TRBJ1-4; unclear D gene. Trimming took 6 bases from V and 0 from J, leaving 12 bases between them. CDR3 length: 15 residues. Germline V gene data show CDR1 as SGHKS and CDR2 as YYEKEE (reference sequence). CDR3 loop: CASNLNWATNEKLFF. In nucleotides, the CDR3 is TGTGCCAGCAACCTAAACTGGGCAACTAATGAAAAACTGTTTTTT.

The CDR3 sequence: CASSLIGWEKLFF. CDR3 in DNA: TGTGCCAGCAGTTTGATCGGGTGGGAAAAACTGTTTTTT. V and J are TRBV28 and TRBJ1-4, with D unclear. The germline V gene encodes CDR1 MDHEN and CDR2 SYDVKM. The CDR3 length is 13 residues. Trimming took off 3 bases at V and 8 bases at J, with 10 bases between the two ends.

This clone was detected only once. V gene TRBV21-1 combines with J gene TRBJ2-3. TRBV21-1 is labeled a pseudogene. This CDR3 has 16 residues. CDR3 DNA sequence: TGTGCCAGCAGCAAAGGTACTCCACAATGTTGGGATACGCAGTATTTT. It codes for CASSKGTPQCWDTQYF.

The V gene is TRBV30, the J gene TRBJ1-6; no definite D call. The V and J ends lost 5 bases and 4 bases respectively, with 3 bases between them. The CDR3 spans 11 residues. Germline V gives CDR1 GTSNPN, CDR2 SVGIG (reference sequence). For the CDR3, the DNA is TGTGCCTGGGCGTATAATTCACCCCTCCACTTT. It encodes CAWAYNSPLHF.